This note documents a single TCR beta chain sequence. The patients had localized lung adenocarcinoma, a non-small cell subtype. TCRdb independently ran MiXCR on the PCR reads; one entry per CDR3 protein. The data hold under 2,000 distinct CDR3 sequences, with 61% observed a single time. This entry belongs to a study of CD4 and CD8 cells across lung adenocarcinoma regions. Germline V CDR1 and CDR2: MNHNS, SASEGT. This CDR3 has 14 residues. V lost 6 bases and J lost 4; bases outside the gene matches: 7. The TCR originated in a female donor with lung adenocarcinoma. The CD4 and CD8 labels of this study may be unreliable. The source material was CD4+ T cells from the margin of a lung tumor. This chain joins TRBV6-1 and TRBJ1-2, with 8 bases identical to TRBD1. The CDR3 DNA follows: TGTGCCAGCAGGCCAGGGGGCTTTAGCTATGGCTACACCTTC. Its protein product is CASRPGGFSYGYTF.